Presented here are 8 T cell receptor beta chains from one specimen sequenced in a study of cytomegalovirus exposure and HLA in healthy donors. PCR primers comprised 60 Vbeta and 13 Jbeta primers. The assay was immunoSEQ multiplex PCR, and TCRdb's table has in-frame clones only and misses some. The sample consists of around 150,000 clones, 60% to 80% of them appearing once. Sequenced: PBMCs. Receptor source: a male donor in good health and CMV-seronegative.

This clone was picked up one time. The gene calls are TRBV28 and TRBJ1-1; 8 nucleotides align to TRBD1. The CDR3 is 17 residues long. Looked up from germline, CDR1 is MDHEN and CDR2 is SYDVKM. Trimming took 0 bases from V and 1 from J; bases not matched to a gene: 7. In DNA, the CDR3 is TGTGCCAGCAGTTTATGGGCAGGGGGCGGCAAGAACACTGAAGCTTTCTTT. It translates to CASSLWAGGGKNTEAFF.

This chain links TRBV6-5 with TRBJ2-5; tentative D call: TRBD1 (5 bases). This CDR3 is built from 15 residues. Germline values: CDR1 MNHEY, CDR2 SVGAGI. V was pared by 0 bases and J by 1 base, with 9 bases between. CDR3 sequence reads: CASSYSGALQETQYF. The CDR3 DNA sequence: TGTGCCAGCAGTTACTCAGGGGCGCTCCAAGAGACCCAGTACTTC.

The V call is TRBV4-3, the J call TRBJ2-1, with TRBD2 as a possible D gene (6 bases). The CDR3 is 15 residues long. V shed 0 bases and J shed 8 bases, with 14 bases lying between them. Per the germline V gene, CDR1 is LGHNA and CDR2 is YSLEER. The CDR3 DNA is TGCGCCAGCAGCCAAGATGGACTAAGAACGGATGAGCAGTTCTTC. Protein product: CASSQDGLRTDEQFF.

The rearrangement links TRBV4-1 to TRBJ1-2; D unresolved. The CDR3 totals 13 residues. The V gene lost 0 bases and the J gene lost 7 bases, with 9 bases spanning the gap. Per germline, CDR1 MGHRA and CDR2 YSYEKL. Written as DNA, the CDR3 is TGCGCCAGCAGCCAAGAGCGAGGCAGTGGCTACACCTTC. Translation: CASSQERGSGYTF.

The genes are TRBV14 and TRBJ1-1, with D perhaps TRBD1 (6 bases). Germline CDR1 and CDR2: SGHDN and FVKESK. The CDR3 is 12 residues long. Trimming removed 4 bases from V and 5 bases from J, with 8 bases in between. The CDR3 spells CASSRRGTEAFF. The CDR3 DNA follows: TGTGCCAGCAGCCGCAGGGGTACTGAAGCTTTCTTT.

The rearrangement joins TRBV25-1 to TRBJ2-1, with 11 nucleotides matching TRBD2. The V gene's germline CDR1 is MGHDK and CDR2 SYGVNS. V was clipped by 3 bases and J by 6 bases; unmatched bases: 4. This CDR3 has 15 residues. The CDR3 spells CASSEGLAARNEQFF. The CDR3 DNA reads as TGTGCCAGCAGTGAGGGACTAGCGGCCCGCAATGAGCAGTTCTTC.

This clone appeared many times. CDR3 in amino acids: CASRPDRGDNQPQHF. Written as DNA, the CDR3 is TGTGCCAGCAGACCGGACAGAGGGGACAATCAGCCCCAGCATTTT. This chain links TRBV6-1 with TRBJ1-5; D possibly corresponds to TRBD1 (6 bases). Germline V gives CDR1 MNHNS, CDR2 SASEGT. This CDR3 contains 15 residues. V was clipped by 6 bases and J by 3 bases, with 15 bases between them.

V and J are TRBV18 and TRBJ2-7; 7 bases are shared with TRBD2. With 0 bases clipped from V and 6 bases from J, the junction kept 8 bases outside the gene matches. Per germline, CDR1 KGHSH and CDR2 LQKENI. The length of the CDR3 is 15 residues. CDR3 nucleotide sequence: TGTGCCAGCTCACCACCGCTGACTAGCTTATCCGAGCAGTACTTC. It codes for CASSPPLTSLSEQYF.